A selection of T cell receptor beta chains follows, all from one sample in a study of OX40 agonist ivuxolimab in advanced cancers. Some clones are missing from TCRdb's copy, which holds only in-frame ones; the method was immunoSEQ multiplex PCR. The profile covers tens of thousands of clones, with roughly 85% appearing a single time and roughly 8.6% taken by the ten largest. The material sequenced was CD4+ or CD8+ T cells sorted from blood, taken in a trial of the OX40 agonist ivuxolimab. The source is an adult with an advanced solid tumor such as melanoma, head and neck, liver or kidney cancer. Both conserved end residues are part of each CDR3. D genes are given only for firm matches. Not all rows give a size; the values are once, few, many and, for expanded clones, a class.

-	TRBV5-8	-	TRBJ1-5	TGTGCCAGCAGCTTTCGGGGGCAGCAGCCCCAGCATTTT	CASSFRGQQPQHF
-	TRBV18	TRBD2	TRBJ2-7	TGTGCCAGCTCGGCGGGACTAGCGGGCTACGAGCAGTACTTC	CASSAGLAGYEQYF
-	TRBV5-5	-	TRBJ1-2	TGTGCCAGCAGCTCCGGGACGGAGTATGGCTACACCTTC	CASSSGTEYGYTF
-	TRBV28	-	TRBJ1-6	TGTGCCAGCAGTTTATTTCGGACGGCTTCACCCAATTCACCCCTCCACTTT	CASSLFRTASPNSPLHF
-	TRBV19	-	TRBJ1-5	TGTGCCAGTAGTCTATTTGGCGGCGGGACAATCAGCAATCAGCCCCAGCATTTT	CASSLFGGGTISNQPQHF
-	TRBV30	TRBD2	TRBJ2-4	TGTGCCTGGAGGTTAGCGGGGGTTCAAAACATTCAGTACTTC	CAWRLAGVQNIQYF
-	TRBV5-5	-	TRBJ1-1	TGTGCCAGCAGAATGGGGCAGGACCTCACTGAAGCTTTCTTT	CASRMGQDLTEAFF
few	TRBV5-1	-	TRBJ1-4	TGCGCCAGCAGCCCCGGACATCCTAATGAAAAACTGTTTTTT	CASSPGHPNEKLFF
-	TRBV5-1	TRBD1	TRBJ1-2	TGCGCCAGCAGCTTAACAACCGGGACAGCTGGCTACACCTTC	CASSLTTGTAGYTF
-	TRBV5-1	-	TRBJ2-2	TGCGCCAGCAGCCCGGGGGACACCGGGGAGCTGTTTTTT	CASSPGDTGELFF
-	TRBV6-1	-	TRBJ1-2	TGTGCCAGCAGGGGGGCTTGGGGCTACACCTTC	CASRGAWGYTF
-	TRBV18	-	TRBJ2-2	TGTGCCAGCTCACCTAAAGGCCATTCAAACACCGGGGAGCTGTTTTTT	CASSPKGHSNTGELFF
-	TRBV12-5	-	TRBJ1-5	TGTGCTAGTGGTTTGTCCCCTGGGGGCTTCAATCAGCCCCAGCATTTT	CASGLSPGGFNQPQHF
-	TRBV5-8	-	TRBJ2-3	TGTGCCAGCAGTCGTGACAGGGGAGGGCCAGATACGCAGTATTTT	CASSRDRGGPDTQYF
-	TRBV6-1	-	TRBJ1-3	TGTGCCAGCAGTGCCAGGTCTGGAAACACCATATATTTT	CASSARSGNTIYF
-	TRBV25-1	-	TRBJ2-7	TGTGCCAGCAGTGAATACCCTAGTCCCTCATACGAGCAGTACTTC	CASSEYPSPSYEQYF